These 20 T cell receptor beta chains came from one sample sequenced in a study of cytomegalovirus exposure and HLA in healthy donors. With 60 Vbeta and 13 Jbeta primers, the PCR was carried out. Sequenced by immunoSEQ multiplex PCR; TCRdb stores in-frame clones only, minus some. The data contain about 160,000 clones, over 75% of them singletons. Sequenced material: PBMCs. The origin of the receptors is a woman in her twenties or thirties in good health and CMV-seronegative.

Notes on this clone: A read error is likely, as this CDR3 ends without the conserved phenylalanine or tryptophan. CDR3 bases: TGCGCCAGCAGCTCTAGCGGGGGGCTCTACGAGCAGTACCTC. Protein product: CASSSSGGLYEQYL. This sequence joins TRBV5-1 and TRBJ2-7; 11 nucleotides line up with TRBD2. The CDR3 sequence is 14 residues long. The trim removed 3 bases at V and 3 bases at J, leaving 2 bases unmatched. From germline, CDR1 is SGHRS and CDR2 YFSETQ.

The chain links TRBV6-6 to TRBJ2-2; TRBD1 matches at 8 bases. Germline-derived CDR1 and CDR2 are MNHNY and SVGAGI (reference sequence). V was pared by 5 bases and J by 7 bases, with 6 bases of the junction left unmatched. This CDR3 has 14 residues. CDR3 DNA sequence: TGTGCCAGCAGTACGGACAGGGCAGGCGGGGAGCTGTTTTTT. Its protein is CASSTDRAGGELFF.

The chain is built from TRBV5-4 and TRBJ1-5; maybe TRBD1 (6 bases). There are 17 residues in the CDR3. V was cut by 3 bases and J by 0 bases, with 16 bases left in between. Germline CDR1 reads SGHNT; CDR2 reads YYREEE (reference sequence). As DNA, the CDR3 is TGTGCCAGCAGCTACGAGCTTGGGGGCTATAGCAATCAGCCCCAGCATTTT. Its protein is CASSYELGGYSNQPQHF.

The chain is built from TRBV12-2 and TRBJ1-5; the table's D call of TRBD1 was not tested on the DNA. TRBV12-2 is annotated as a pseudogene. This CDR3 has 20 amino acids. The CDR3 sequence: CASRAYEYRPDIASNQPQHF. The DNA for the CDR3 is TGTGCAAGTCGCGCTTATGAGTACAGGCCCGACATCGCGAGCAATCAGCCCCAGCATTTT.

CDR3 amino acids: CANLRGQGDTQYF. The CDR3 bases are TGTGCCAACTTGAGGGGGCAGGGAGATACGCAGTATTTT. The chain couples TRBV2 to TRBJ2-3, with 7 bases matching TRBD1. The V and J ends lost 10 bases and 5 bases, in that order; junction bases with no gene match: 9. Germline CDR1 reads SNHLY; CDR2 reads FYNNEI. The CDR3 sequence is 13 residues long.

V usage is TRBV25-1 and J usage is TRBJ1-2, with D possibly matching TRBD1 (5 bases). CDR1 and CDR2 (germline): MGHDK, SYGVNS. V lost 1 base to trimming and J lost 8 bases, with 17 bases between them. This CDR3 has 15 residues. The CDR3 region is CASSEFVTGSRGYTF. The CDR3 DNA sequence: TGTGCCAGCAGTGAATTCGTCACAGGTTCGAGGGGCTACACCTTC.

The V gene is TRBV28, the J gene TRBJ2-7, with D maybe TRBD1 (6 bases). CDR1 is MDHEN and CDR2 is SYDVKM in the germline V gene. The CDR3 has 14 amino acids. V gave up 6 bases and J gave up 3 bases, with 15 bases separating them. The CDR3 reads CASRLQGLYYEQYF. The DNA of the CDR3 is TGTGCCAGCAGACTCCAGGGGCTCTACTACGAGCAGTACTTC.

This chain uses TRBV30 with TRBJ2-5; 11 bases are shared with TRBD2. CDR3 length: 16 amino acids. After removal of 3 bases from V and 5 bases from J, the junction contained 11 bases not matched to a gene. The germline gives CDR1 GTSNPN, CDR2 SVGIG (reference sequence). CDR3 region: CAWRRGSGGARETQYF. The CDR3 region has the DNA TGTGCCTGGAGAAGGGGTAGCGGGGGGGCCCGGGAGACCCAGTACTTC.

This rearrangement joins TRBV6-1 to TRBJ2-7; 7 positions agree with TRBD1. The germline CDR1 and CDR2 sequences are MNHNS and SASEGT. V gave up 8 bases and J gave up 0 bases; unmatched junction bases: 7. This CDR3 spans 14 amino acids. CDR3 in DNA: TGTGCCAGCCAGGACAGGCAGAGCTCCTACGAGCAGTACTTC. Encoded protein: CASQDRQSSYEQYF.

V usage is TRBV11-2 and J usage is TRBJ2-7, with unresolved D. In germline, CDR1 is SGHAT, CDR2 FQNNGV. The CDR3 contains 14 residues. Trimming pared 0 bases from V and 1 base from J, leaving 7 bases between. The CDR3 spells CASSLDPISYEQYF. The DNA for the CDR3 is TGTGCCAGCAGCTTAGATCCTATTTCCTACGAGCAGTACTTC.

This clone was found a few times. This sequence joins TRBV18 and TRBJ1-4; perhaps TRBD1 as D (6 bases). The length of the CDR3 is 15 residues. The germline V gene encodes CDR1 KGHSH and CDR2 LQKENI. Trimming took 2 bases from V and 0 from J, leaving 7 bases between them. The CDR3 loop is CASSPGQPTNEKLFF. In DNA, the CDR3 is TGTGCCAGCTCACCAGGACAGCCAACTAATGAAAAACTGTTTTTT. The whole variable domain, filled in from reference TRBV18 and TRBJ1-4, reads NAGVMQNPRHLVRRRGQEARLRCSPMKGHSHVYWYRQLPEEGLKFMVYLQKENIIDESGMPKERFSAEFPKEGPSILRIQQVVRGDSAAYFCASSPGQPTNEKLFFGSGTQLSVL.

This clone was picked up a small number of times. The CDR3 DNA reads as TGTGCCAGCAGCGCGACTAGCGGGGGGCCGTACGAGCAGTACTTC. Amino acids: CASSATSGGPYEQYF. The rearrangement uses TRBV5-6 and TRBJ2-7; 13 positions agree with TRBD2. Trimming cost V 4 bases and J 4 bases; bases outside gene matches: 5. Per the germline V gene, CDR1 is SGHDT and CDR2 is YYEEEE. The CDR3 spans 15 residues.

The chain recombines TRBV5-1 with TRBJ1-1; D gene unclear. V lost 5 bases, J lost 2 bases, and 4 bases lay in between. The length of the CDR3 is 11 residues. The germline V gene has CDR1 SGHRS and CDR2 YFSETQ. CDR3 residues: CASRSNTEAFF. CDR3 coding DNA: TGCGCCAGCAGGAGCAACACTGAAGCTTTCTTT.

The V call is TRBV19, the J call TRBJ1-2; no firm D call. CDR3 length: 14 residues. Trimming left V 1 base short and J 4 bases short, with 10 bases between. Germline V gene sequence: CDR1 LNHDA, CDR2 SQIVND (reference sequence). CDR3 protein: CASSIAGSAYGYTF. Written as DNA, the CDR3 is TGTGCCAGTAGTATAGCAGGTTCCGCCTATGGCTACACCTTC.

The chain uses TRBV2 and TRBJ2-7; TRBD1 matches at 11 bases. With V trimmed by 5 bases and J by 5 bases, 8 bases remained unmatched. CDR1 is SNHLY, CDR2 FYNNEI, per germline. The CDR3 sequence is 15 residues long. The CDR3 DNA reads as TGTGCCAGCAGTCGAAGGACAGGGGGCATCGACGAGCAGTACTTC. Residues: CASSRRTGGIDEQYF. Together with reference TRBV2 and TRBJ2-7, the CDR3 gives the full variable domain: EPEVTQTPSHQVTQMGQEVILRCVPISNHLYFYWYRQILGQKVEFLVSFYNNEISEKSEIFDDQFSVERPDGSNFTLKIRSTKLEDSAMYFCASSRRTGGIDEQYFGPGTRLTVT.

V gene TRBV7-7 combines with J gene TRBJ2-5; D is ambiguous. Per germline, CDR1 SSHAT and CDR2 FNYEAQ (reference sequence). The CDR3 extends over 16 amino acids. V gave up 2 bases and J gave up 2 bases, with 15 bases separating them. The CDR3 loop is CASSLSLEKLQETQYF. Written as DNA, the CDR3 is TGTGCCAGCAGCTTAAGTTTGGAGAAGCTTCAAGAGACCCAGTACTTC.

The chain couples TRBV15 to TRBJ2-7; perhaps TRBD2 as D (7 bases). Per the germline V gene, CDR1 is LNHNV and CDR2 is YYDKDF (reference sequence). V lost 0 bases, J lost 2 bases, and 23 bases lay in between. This CDR3 contains 19 residues. CDR3 coding DNA: TGTGCCACCAGCAGAGATCGCGCGGAAGGGAGGGGGAGACCCTACGAGCAGTACTTC. Its translation is CATSRDRAEGRGRPYEQYF.

The chain is built from TRBV19 and TRBJ2-7; 7 nucleotides agree with TRBD1. V dropped 4 bases and J dropped 0; count of bases not matched to a gene: 6. The CDR3 runs to 15 residues. Germline CDR1 is LNHDA and CDR2 is SQIVND (reference sequence). The CDR3 region is CASSTRTGSSYEQYF. The DNA for the CDR3 is TGTGCCAGTAGTACCCGGACAGGAAGCTCCTACGAGCAGTACTTC.

The chain recombines TRBV19 with TRBJ1-5; a weak D match, TRBD1 (6 bases). This CDR3 contains 15 residues. Germline CDR1 is LNHDA and CDR2 is SQIVND (reference sequence). Trimming took off 1 base at V and 4 bases at J, with 11 bases between the two ends. The CDR3 coding sequence is TGTGCCAGTAGTATAGCCAGGGGCGGGAATCAGCCCCAGCATTTT. It encodes CASSIARGGNQPQHF.

This clone has just a few counts. The rearrangement uses TRBV11-3 and TRBJ2-5; D uncertain. V was trimmed by 4 bases and J by 0 bases, leaving 6 bases between them. Germline V gene sequence: CDR1 SGHNT, CDR2 YENEEA. The CDR3 runs to 13 residues. The CDR3 sequence is CASSSSNQETQYF. The CDR3 region has the DNA TGTGCCAGCAGCTCCAGTAACCAAGAGACCCAGTACTTC.